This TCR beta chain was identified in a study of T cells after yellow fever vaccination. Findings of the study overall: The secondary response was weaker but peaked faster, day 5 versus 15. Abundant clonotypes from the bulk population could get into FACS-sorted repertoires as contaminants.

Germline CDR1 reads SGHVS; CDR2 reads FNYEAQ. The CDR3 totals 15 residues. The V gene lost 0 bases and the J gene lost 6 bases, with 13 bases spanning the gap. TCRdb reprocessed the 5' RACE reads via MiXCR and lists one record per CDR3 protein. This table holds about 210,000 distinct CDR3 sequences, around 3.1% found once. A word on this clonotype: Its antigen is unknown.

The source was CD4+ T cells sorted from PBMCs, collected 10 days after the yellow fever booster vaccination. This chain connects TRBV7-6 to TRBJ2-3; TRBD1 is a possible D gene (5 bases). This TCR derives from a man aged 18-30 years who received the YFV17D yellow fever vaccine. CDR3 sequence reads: CASSLAMGPSDTQYF. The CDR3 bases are TGTGCCAGCAGCTTAGCGATGGGGCCCTCGGATACGCAGTATTTT.